These T cell receptor beta chains were read from a single sample in a study of shared clonotypes between healthy human individuals. Data came from immunoSEQ multiplex PCR; TCRdb stores just in-frame clones and leaves some out. The sample lists some 2.1 million clones, roughly 95% seen once, with more than 0.95% in the top ten. The sample was naive CD8+ T cells sorted from blood. The receptors were gathered from a man between 18 and 29 years old in good health. The CDR3 runs from the conserved cysteine through the conserved F or W. The order of the fields is CDR3 length, D gene, clone size, V gene, J gene, CDR3 protein, CDR3 DNA. A D gene is named only where the DNA matches it firmly. Size tells how often a clone was seen (once, few, many) or the class of an expanded clone, and some rows leave it out.

CDR3 length: 17; D gene: -; clone size: once; V gene: TRBV9; J gene: TRBJ1-2; CDR3 protein: CASSVDPGAMGNYGYTF; CDR3 DNA: TGTGCCAGCAGCGTAGACCCGGGGGCCATGGGAAACTATGGCTACACCTTC
CDR3 length: 15; D gene: -; clone size: -; V gene: TRBV5-4; J gene: TRBJ2-7; CDR3 protein: CASSLAARSTYEQYF; CDR3 DNA: TGTGCCAGCAGCTTGGCAGCGAGATCAACCTACGAGCAGTACTTC
CDR3 length: 14; D gene: -; clone size: -; V gene: TRBV19; J gene: TRBJ1-1; CDR3 protein: CASRSPGVGTEAFF; CDR3 DNA: TGTGCCAGTAGGAGTCCCGGCGTGGGGACTGAAGCTTTCTTT
CDR3 length: 14; D gene: -; clone size: -; V gene: TRBV11-2; J gene: TRBJ1-1; CDR3 protein: CASSLAQGFPEAFF; CDR3 DNA: TGTGCCAGCAGCTTAGCCCAGGGGTTCCCTGAAGCTTTCTTT
CDR3 length: 16; D gene: -; clone size: -; V gene: TRBV7-9; J gene: TRBJ2-3; CDR3 protein: CASSSPFDTLTDTQYF; CDR3 DNA: TGTGCCAGCAGCTCGCCGTTTGACACTCTCACAGATACGCAGTATTTT
CDR3 length: 15; D gene: TRBD1; clone size: -; V gene: TRBV13; J gene: TRBJ2-3; CDR3 protein: CASSSRDREIDTQYF; CDR3 DNA: TGTGCCAGCAGCTCCCGGGACAGGGAAATAGATACGCAGTATTTT
CDR3 length: 13; D gene: -; clone size: -; V gene: TRBV5-4; J gene: TRBJ2-5; CDR3 protein: CASSLDGEETQYF; CDR3 DNA: TGTGCCAGCAGCTTGGACGGCGAAGAGACCCAGTACTTC
CDR3 length: 15; D gene: TRBD1; clone size: -; V gene: TRBV2; J gene: TRBJ2-3; CDR3 protein: CASSRQGAGTDTQYF; CDR3 DNA: TGTGCCAGCAGCAGACAGGGGGCAGGCACAGATACGCAGTATTTT
CDR3 length: 13; D gene: -; clone size: -; V gene: TRBV6-5; J gene: TRBJ2-7; CDR3 protein: CASSPGVGYEQYF; CDR3 DNA: TGTGCCAGCAGCCCCGGGGTCGGATACGAGCAGTACTTC
CDR3 length: 11; D gene: -; clone size: -; V gene: TRBV4-1; J gene: TRBJ1-1; CDR3 protein: CASVYGTEAFF; CDR3 DNA: TGCGCCAGCGTTTACGGCACTGAAGCTTTCTTT
CDR3 length: 15; D gene: TRBD1; clone size: -; V gene: TRBV7-6; J gene: TRBJ2-1; CDR3 protein: CASSLAQGALNEQFF; CDR3 DNA: TGTGCCAGCAGCTTAGCACAGGGGGCGCTCAATGAGCAGTTCTTC
CDR3 length: 11; D gene: -; clone size: -; V gene: TRBV29-1; J gene: TRBJ2-3; CDR3 protein: CSVDDRSTQYF; CDR3 DNA: TGCAGCGTTGATGACAGAAGTACGCAGTATTTT
CDR3 length: 15; D gene: TRBD2; clone size: -; V gene: TRBV4-1; J gene: TRBJ2-1; CDR3 protein: CASSQEAGVYTEQFF; CDR3 DNA: TGCGCCAGCAGCCAAGAAGCGGGAGTTTATACTGAGCAGTTCTTC
CDR3 length: 13; D gene: -; clone size: -; V gene: TRBV27; J gene: TRBJ1-2; CDR3 protein: CASSLERGGGYTF; CDR3 DNA: TGTGCCAGCAGTTTGGAAAGGGGTGGCGGCTACACCTTC
CDR3 length: 14; D gene: -; clone size: -; V gene: TRBV6-5; J gene: TRBJ2-1; CDR3 protein: CASSYREEVGEQFF; CDR3 DNA: TGTGCCAGCAGTTACAGAGAGGAAGTGGGTGAGCAGTTCTTC
CDR3 length: 15; D gene: -; clone size: -; V gene: TRBV11-2; J gene: TRBJ2-5; CDR3 protein: CASSPRPADQETQYF; CDR3 DNA: TGTGCCAGCAGCCCGCGCCCCGCTGACCAAGAGACCCAGTACTTC
CDR3 length: 15; D gene: TRBD2; clone size: -; V gene: TRBV7-9; J gene: TRBJ2-2; CDR3 protein: CASSQSGSLAGELFF; CDR3 DNA: TGTGCCAGCAGCCAAAGCGGGAGTTTGGCCGGGGAGCTGTTTTTT
CDR3 length: 16; D gene: TRBD1; clone size: -; V gene: TRBV6-5; J gene: TRBJ2-1; CDR3 protein: CASSYSGTGKTHEQFF; CDR3 DNA: TGTGCCAGCAGTTACTCAGGGACAGGGAAAACCCATGAGCAGTTCTTC
CDR3 length: 16; D gene: -; clone size: once; V gene: TRBV7-9; J gene: TRBJ2-3; CDR3 protein: CASSGGGSLSTDTQYF; CDR3 DNA: TGTGCCAGCAGCGGGGGCGGAAGCCTCAGCACAGATACGCAGTATTTT
CDR3 length: 15; D gene: TRBD1; clone size: once; V gene: TRBV7-6; J gene: TRBJ1-1; CDR3 protein: CASSLWTGDNTEAFF; CDR3 DNA: TGTGCCAGCAGCTTATGGACAGGGGATAACACTGAAGCTTTCTTT
CDR3 length: 14; D gene: -; clone size: -; V gene: TRBV7-9; J gene: TRBJ2-4; CDR3 protein: CASSLDRLKNIQYF; CDR3 DNA: TGTGCCAGCAGCCTCGACAGGCTAAAAAACATTCAGTACTTC
CDR3 length: 15; D gene: -; clone size: -; V gene: TRBV19; J gene: TRBJ1-1; CDR3 protein: CASSIKGRGNTEAFF; CDR3 DNA: TGTGCCAGTAGTATTAAAGGCCGGGGGAACACTGAAGCTTTCTTT
CDR3 length: 18; D gene: -; clone size: -; V gene: TRBV7-6; J gene: TRBJ2-3; CDR3 protein: CASSLLASSDPFTDTQYF; CDR3 DNA: TGTGCCAGCAGCTTATTAGCTAGTAGCGATCCTTTCACAGATACGCAGTATTTT
CDR3 length: 17; D gene: -; clone size: -; V gene: TRBV9; J gene: TRBJ2-1; CDR3 protein: CASSTPPHRGLYNEQFF; CDR3 DNA: TGTGCCAGCAGCACCCCACCTCATCGAGGGCTCTACAATGAGCAGTTCTTC
CDR3 length: 13; D gene: -; clone size: -; V gene: TRBV27; J gene: TRBJ2-7; CDR3 protein: CASSLGRPYEQYF; CDR3 DNA: TGTGCCAGCAGTTTGGGGAGGCCCTACGAGCAGTACTTC
CDR3 length: 16; D gene: -; clone size: -; V gene: TRBV2; J gene: TRBJ2-7; CDR3 protein: CASSAPDGKDPYEQYF; CDR3 DNA: TGTGCCAGCTCCGCCCCTGATGGGAAGGATCCTTACGAGCAGTACTTC
CDR3 length: 13; D gene: -; clone size: -; V gene: TRBV19; J gene: TRBJ2-7; CDR3 protein: CASSIQGSYEQYF; CDR3 DNA: TGTGCCAGTAGTATTCAGGGGTCCTACGAGCAGTACTTC
CDR3 length: 16; D gene: -; clone size: -; V gene: TRBV6-1; J gene: TRBJ2-6; CDR3 protein: CASSETHFSGANVLTF; CDR3 DNA: TGTGCCAGCAGTGAAACGCACTTCTCTGGGGCCAACGTCCTGACTTTC
CDR3 length: 18; D gene: -; clone size: -; V gene: TRBV27; J gene: TRBJ2-7; CDR3 protein: CASSLLPPPAEDPYEQYF; CDR3 DNA: TGTGCCAGCAGTTTGCTTCCCCCCCCGGCTGAAGATCCGTACGAGCAGTACTTC
CDR3 length: 16; D gene: TRBD2; clone size: -; V gene: TRBV6-5; J gene: TRBJ2-5; CDR3 protein: CASSSPRTSGKETQYF; CDR3 DNA: TGTGCCAGCAGTTCCCCACGGACTAGCGGGAAAGAGACCCAGTACTTC
CDR3 length: 15; D gene: -; clone size: -; V gene: TRBV7-3; J gene: TRBJ2-2; CDR3 protein: CASSLLGGDTGELFF; CDR3 DNA: TGTGCCAGCAGCCTCTTGGGGGGCGACACCGGGGAGCTGTTTTTT
CDR3 length: 13; D gene: -; clone size: -; V gene: TRBV4-1; J gene: TRBJ1-6; CDR3 protein: CASSQGPDSPLHF; CDR3 DNA: TGCGCCAGCAGCCAAGGGCCGGATTCACCCCTCCACTTT
CDR3 length: 15; D gene: -; clone size: -; V gene: TRBV5-6; J gene: TRBJ1-2; CDR3 protein: CASSLPVESNYGYTF; CDR3 DNA: TGTGCCAGCAGCTTGCCCGTAGAATCTAACTATGGCTACACCTTC
CDR3 length: 15; D gene: TRBD1; clone size: -; V gene: TRBV4-1; J gene: TRBJ2-1; CDR3 protein: CASSQDGTGFHEQFF; CDR3 DNA: TGCGCCAGCAGCCAAGATGGGACAGGGTTCCATGAGCAGTTCTTC
CDR3 length: 15; D gene: TRBD2; clone size: few; V gene: TRBV4-1; J gene: TRBJ2-5; CDR3 protein: CASSHLAGAQETQYF; CDR3 DNA: TGCGCCAGCAGCCATCTAGCGGGGGCCCAAGAGACCCAGTACTTC
CDR3 length: 13; D gene: -; clone size: -; V gene: TRBV6-6; J gene: TRBJ2-5; CDR3 protein: CASSLDSQETQYF; CDR3 DNA: TGTGCCAGCAGTCTCGACAGTCAGGAGACCCAGTACTTC
CDR3 length: 15; D gene: TRBD2; clone size: -; V gene: TRBV6-1; J gene: TRBJ2-1; CDR3 protein: CASSESPTSGQEQFF; CDR3 DNA: TGTGCCAGCAGTGAATCCCCGACTAGCGGGCAGGAGCAGTTCTTC
CDR3 length: 17; D gene: TRBD2; clone size: few; V gene: TRBV4-1; J gene: TRBJ2-2; CDR3 protein: CASSQDFLTSGTGELFF; CDR3 DNA: TGCGCCAGCAGCCAAGACTTTTTAACTAGCGGTACCGGGGAGCTGTTTTTT
CDR3 length: 15; D gene: -; clone size: -; V gene: TRBV27; J gene: TRBJ1-5; CDR3 protein: CASSLSRRTNQPQHF; CDR3 DNA: TGTGCCAGCAGTTTATCTCGCAGGACCAATCAGCCCCAGCATTTT
CDR3 length: 13; D gene: -; clone size: -; V gene: TRBV11-3; J gene: TRBJ1-1; CDR3 protein: CASSPDSSTEAFF; CDR3 DNA: TGTGCCAGCAGCCCGGACAGTTCCACTGAAGCTTTCTTT
CDR3 length: 14; D gene: TRBD1; clone size: -; V gene: TRBV13; J gene: TRBJ1-2; CDR3 protein: CASSADRGREELTF; CDR3 DNA: TGTGCCAGCAGCGCGGACAGGGGTCGGGAAGAGCTCACCTTC
CDR3 length: 15; D gene: TRBD1; clone size: -; V gene: TRBV13; J gene: TRBJ1-6; CDR3 protein: CASSPRQGYNSPLHF; CDR3 DNA: TGTGCCAGCAGCCCTAGACAGGGGTATAATTCACCCCTCCACTTT
CDR3 length: 14; D gene: TRBD2; clone size: once; V gene: TRBV4-2; J gene: TRBJ2-7; CDR3 protein: CASSAPGLANEQYF; CDR3 DNA: TGTGCCAGCAGCGCTCCGGGACTAGCGAACGAGCAGTACTTC
CDR3 length: 15; D gene: -; clone size: once; V gene: TRBV28; J gene: TRBJ2-1; CDR3 protein: CASRMDVSSYNEQFF; CDR3 DNA: TGTGCCAGCAGGATGGACGTGAGCTCCTACAATGAGCAGTTCTTC
CDR3 length: 14; D gene: -; clone size: -; V gene: TRBV9; J gene: TRBJ2-5; CDR3 protein: CASSPEGGRETQYF; CDR3 DNA: TGTGCCAGCAGCCCCGAGGGGGGTCGGGAGACCCAGTACTTC
CDR3 length: 14; D gene: -; clone size: -; V gene: TRBV5-1; J gene: TRBJ2-7; CDR3 protein: CASSFRRSDYEQYF; CDR3 DNA: TGCGCCAGCAGCTTTAGGCGGTCCGACTACGAGCAGTACTTC
CDR3 length: 16; D gene: TRBD2; clone size: -; V gene: TRBV2; J gene: TRBJ2-7; CDR3 protein: CASSEVGGRISYEQYF; CDR3 DNA: TGTGCCAGCAGTGAAGTTGGCGGGAGAATCTCCTACGAGCAGTACTTC
CDR3 length: 15; D gene: -; clone size: -; V gene: TRBV6-5; J gene: TRBJ2-1; CDR3 protein: CASSPSQSSYNEQFF; CDR3 DNA: TGTGCCAGCAGCCCCAGCCAGAGCTCCTACAATGAGCAGTTCTTC
CDR3 length: 15; D gene: -; clone size: -; V gene: TRBV29-1; J gene: TRBJ2-2; CDR3 protein: CSVPTGLTNTGELFF; CDR3 DNA: TGCAGCGTTCCGACAGGCTTAACCAACACCGGGGAGCTGTTTTTT